Here is one T cell receptor beta chain with its context. This clone has a handful of counts. Its antigen is currently not known. Base qualities are missing; no much larger clone stands one base away. The data originate from a study of beta chain features in type 1 diabetes listed by TCRdb under 2018. Regarding the research as a whole: Mean age, gender distribution, total cell number and subset yield were not different between patients and healthy donors. A total of over 95,000,000 sorted cells were examined across all samples, and RNA yield correlated strongly with the number of cells per subset. The study compared TCRB repertoires of sorted circulating CD4+ T cell subsets between recently diagnosed type 1 diabetes patients and matched healthy donors. Regulatory and stem cell-like memory subsets were obtained from only 8 patients and about eight healthy donors, while naive and central memory subsets were obtained from all 30 or so donors.

What the work shows at the level of the full study, not this receptor alone: Shorter templates might be favored by PCR, yet because patient and control samples were amplified and corrected together, any such skew would affect both groups equally. At VDJ recombination sites, patients with type 1 diabetes made fewer insertions and deleted more nucleotides, a pattern implying thymic rearrangement abnormalities. Sequencing cDNA rather than genomic DNA could over-represent highly expressing activated cells, although activation and CD3 levels did not differ between groups. Because small numbers of individuals were included in the HLA sub-analyses, any influence of HLA type on TCRB rearrangement was left unresolved. Naive, central memory and regulatory TCRB repertoires appeared to be more similar among patients than among healthy donors. A moderate but significant shortening of TCRB CDR3 length was observed in type 1 diabetes patients in all four CD4+ subsets.

All of the isolated RNA was reverse transcribed with the High Capacity cDNA Reverse Transcription Kit, so expressed TCRB transcripts were sequenced. Deep immunoSEQ sequencing was applied to naive, central memory and regulatory T cell samples, giving an average of around 4 million total reads per sample. After sorted cells were lysed in RLT buffer, RNA was extracted with DNase-treated RNeasy Micro or Mini kits, with the choice depending on cell number. To prevent cross-contamination, every cell subset was processed on its own, while patient and healthy donor samples were processed together. Using the immunoSEQ multiplex PCR, TCRB sequences were amplified from cDNA into 87-bp fragments spanning the CDR3 region. Amplicons were sequenced on the Illumina HiSeq platform. The authors' analysis ran thus. Synthetic template baselines were used to correct PCR bias computationally, reads within Hamming distance 2 were collapsed together, and singletons that could not be merged were discarded. By aligning reads against IMGT, V, D and J genes, CDR3 length, and insertions or deletions at six rearrangement sites were assigned. Within each subset, clonotype counts were normalized to sorted cell number, after which true diversity and Gini coefficients were computed with the tcR R package. Repertoire sharing was quantified using the overlap coefficient calculated on TCRB nucleotide sequences. Out-of-frame TCRB sequences from naive cells were analyzed to stand in for the pre-selection repertoire. TCRdb took this table from immuneACCESS and kept in-frame rearrangements with V and J called. Such tables lack part of the clones; where checked against another copy, unresolved V genes explain under half of the gap, and the rest is unexplained. V and J calls and clone size follow that table, whereas D and trimming were derived from the DNA. For this sample the table gives more than 350,000 clones, of which approximately 10% were detected only once. 0.04% to 0.05% of the sample lies in the top ten.

Trimming removed 11 bases from V and 4 bases from J, leaving 12 bases between the germline ends. The CDR3 runs 12 amino acids, cysteine and phenylalanine included. Kept here is only the CDR3 DNA, which spans 36 bases and is read in frame from base 1. For CDR1 and CDR2, the germline V gene (reference sequence) lists MNHEY and SMNVEV. Each donor gave one peripheral blood draw, approximately 120 mL on average, collected into heparinised tubes. Using a panel that included CD45RO, CCR7, CD25, CD127, CD95 and CD27, naive, central memory, regulatory and stem cell-like memory CD4+ T cells were sorted on a BD FACSAria II. All sorted populations exceeded 95% purity. PBMCs were isolated right away by Lymphoprep density gradient centrifugation and were stained directly, without culture. To minimize batch effects, samples were stained and sorted in pairs, one healthy donor with one patient per experiment.

This receptor was identified in a woman aged 18-29 years in good health. The V gene is TRBV27 and the J gene is TRBJ2-1, with the D gene call left open. The specimen was naive CD4+ T cells from blood. According to the study, the label for this sample's cell subset or site signals: true naive CD4+ T cells. DNA sequence: TGTGCCTCTCGGACCGGATACAATGAGCAGTTCTTC. Translated, this gives CASRTGYNEQFF.